Listed here are 27 T cell receptor beta chains from one sample, sequenced in a study of T-cell reconstitution after alpha-beta-depleted transplantation in children. Using unique molecular identifiers, the investigators prepared the TCRbeta library. TCRdb fed the PCR reads into MiXCR, producing one record per CDR3 protein. The sample includes 500,000 to 750,000 distinct CDR3 sequences, 25% to 30% seen only once; the top ten take 36%. The sequencing here drew on PBMCs, taken before TCRalphabeta/CD19-depleted stem cell transplant. These receptors were obtained from a boy under two years old with Wiskott-Aldrich syndrome, due to receive a stem cell transplant.

This clonotype turned up a few times. This chain uses TRBV10-3 with TRBJ1-1; TRBD1 agrees at 8 bases. J lost 4 bases, V lost 2 bases, and 3 bases had no gene match. Germline V CDR1 and CDR2: ENHRY, SYGVKD. The CDR3 length is 14 residues. Here the CDR3 reads CAISEDRGGTEAFF. DNA of the CDR3: TGTGCCATCAGTGAGGACAGGGGCGGCACTGAAGCTTTCTTT.

The gene calls are TRBV14 and TRBJ1-6, with TRBD1 matching over 7 bases. The ends lost 5 bases at V and 5 bases at J; junction bases unmatched: 6. The CDR3 is 15 amino acids. Germline V CDR1 and CDR2: SGHDN, FVKESK. The CDR3 reads CASSFGQANNSPLHF. Written as DNA, the CDR3 is TGTGCCAGCAGCTTCGGACAGGCCAATAATTCACCCCTCCACTTT. The whole variable domain, filled in from reference TRBV14 and TRBJ1-6, reads EAGVTQFPSHSVIEKGQTVTLRCDPISGHDNLYWYRRVMGKEIKFLLHFVKESKQDESGMPNNRFLAERTGGTYSTLKVQPAELEDSGVYFCASSFGQANNSPLHFGNGTRLTVT.

This clonotype was observed a handful of times. This rearrangement joins TRBV5-1 to TRBJ2-7; 10 bases align to TRBD2. The germline V gene has CDR1 SGHRS and CDR2 YFSETQ. With V trimmed by 7 bases and J by 1 base, 5 bases remained unmatched. This CDR3 region has 14 residues. CDR3 nucleotides: TGCGCCAGCCACCAACTAGCGGGGTCCTACGAGCAGTACTTC. Protein: CASHQLAGSYEQYF.

The V call is TRBV20-1, the J call TRBJ2-1, with a tentative D call TRBD2 (5 bases). Per the germline V gene, CDR1 is DFQATT and CDR2 is SNEGSKA (reference sequence). This CDR3 is 15 amino acids long. Trimming cost V 2 bases and J 4 bases, with 15 bases left between them. The CDR3 bases are TGCAGTGCTAGATTCAAAGGGAGTACATACAATGAGCAGTTCTTC. Protein product: CSARFKGSTYNEQFF.

The chain employs TRBV5-1 and TRBJ2-6; tentative D call: TRBD1 (5 bases). Germline assignment: CDR1 SGHRS and CDR2 YFSETQ. V was clipped by 1 base and J by 4 bases, with 21 bases between them. The CDR3 loop spans 19 amino acids. The CDR3 region has the DNA TGCGCCAGCAGCTTGACGTTTCTTGGTAGGGGCGCAGGGGCCAACGTCCTGACTTTC. Amino acid sequence: CASSLTFLGRGAGANVLTF.

The table lists this clonotype with a few counts. The chain employs TRBV10-3 and TRBJ2-7; 11 nucleotides line up with TRBD2. V lost 10 bases and J lost 3; bases outside the gene matches: 11. Per the germline V gene, CDR1 is ENHRY and CDR2 is SYGVKD. The CDR3 spans 15 residues. The CDR3 region is CATINSGRADYEQYF. The CDR3 DNA follows: TGTGCCACCATTAATAGCGGGAGGGCCGACTACGAGCAGTACTTC.

This clonotype showed up just a few times. The gene calls are TRBV5-1 and TRBJ2-7; D is perhaps TRBD1 or TRBD2 (5 bases each). This CDR3 contains 14 residues. Per germline, CDR1 SGHRS and CDR2 YFSETQ. V was trimmed by 0 bases and J by 3 bases, leaving 10 bases between them. In nucleotides, the CDR3 is TGCGCCAGCAGCTTGGCACCGGGGCTCTACGAGCAGTACTTC. Encoded protein: CASSLAPGLYEQYF.

The sample holds a few counts of this clonotype. The CDR3 protein is CASSYSPGGSLSYNEQFF. The CDR3 DNA follows: TGTGCCAGCAGTTACTCTCCCGGGGGCTCCCTATCCTACAATGAGCAGTTCTTC. V is TRBV6-2 or TRBV6-3 and J is TRBJ2-1; D possibly uses TRBD1 or TRBD2 (6 bases each). The CDR3 runs 18 residues. The V gene's germline CDR1 is MNHEY and CDR2 SVGEGT. Trimming removed 0 bases from V and 1 base from J, with 16 bases in between.

The table lists this clonotype with a few counts. V gene TRBV20-1 combines with J gene TRBJ2-3; 9 bases are a match to TRBD2. The V and J ends lost 3 bases and 2 bases, in that order; junction bases with no gene match: 12. Looked up from germline, CDR1 is DFQATT and CDR2 is SNEGSKA (reference sequence). The CDR3 spans 17 residues. This CDR3 reads CSASGLGLAQFTDTQYF. CDR3 DNA sequence: TGCAGTGCTAGTGGTCTTGGACTAGCGCAATTCACAGATACGCAGTATTTT.

This chain uses TRBV7-6 with TRBJ1-4; D uncertain. The germline V and J ends were trimmed by 0 bases and 6 bases, with 8 bases remaining between them. The V gene's germline CDR1 is SGHVS and CDR2 FNYEAQ. The CDR3 has 14 amino acids. In nucleotides, the CDR3 is TGTGCCAGCAGCTTAGCCGGGGAGGATGAAAAACTGTTTTTT. Its translation is CASSLAGEDEKLFF.

V is TRBV20-1 and J is TRBJ2-7; tentatively, D is TRBD1 or TRBD2 (5 bases each). V was trimmed by 5 bases and J by 1 base, leaving 18 bases between them. Per the germline V gene, CDR1 is DFQATT and CDR2 is SNEGSKA (reference sequence). The CDR3 length is 15 residues. The CDR3 loop reads CSAGGWRDGSYEQYF. CDR3 DNA: TGCAGTGCTGGGGGATGGCGAGATGGGTCCTACGAGCAGTACTTC.

The genes are TRBV18 and TRBJ2-7; D is unresolved. The CDR3 covers 13 residues. CDR1 KGHSH and CDR2 LQKENI come from the germline V gene. With 2 bases removed from V and 6 bases from J, the gap between germline ends came to 11 bases. The DNA of the CDR3 is TGTGCCAGCTCACCAGGGCCGCGGCGCGAGCAGTACTTC. Translated: CASSPGPRREQYF.

This clonotype was seen a handful of times. J is TRBJ2-7 and V is TRBV20-1, with TRBD1 identical over 10 bases. Germline V gene lookup returns CDR1 DFQATT and CDR2 SNEGSKA (reference sequence). V lost 5 bases, J lost 4 bases, and 8 bases stayed unmatched. The CDR3 has 14 amino acids. CDR3 DNA sequence: TGCAGTGCTTACTCCGGGACAGGGGTGTACGAGCAGTACTTC. Translated, it gives CSAYSGTGVYEQYF.

On this clonotype: This may be a read error: a much more frequent sequence differs by one nucleotide. CDR3 sequence (DNA): TGTGCCAGCAGCGCTCTAGGATGGCAAGAGACCCATTACTTC. The encoded protein is CASSALGWQETHYF. The gene calls are TRBV11-2 and TRBJ2-5; D is unresolved. The CDR3 extends over 14 amino acids. Germline values: CDR1 SGHAT, CDR2 FQNNGV. The variable domain in full, with the rest retrieved from reference TRBV11-2 and TRBJ2-5, is EAGVAQSPRYKIIEKRQSVAFWCNPISGHATLYWYQQILGQGPKLLIQFQNNGVVDDSQLPKDRFSAERLKGVDSTLKIQPAKLEDSAVYLCASSALGWQETHYFGPGTRLLVL.

The chain couples TRBV6-1 to TRBJ1-5; the D gene is possibly TRBD1 (5 bases). The V gene lost 10 bases and the J gene lost 2 bases, with 15 bases spanning the gap. This CDR3 spans 14 amino acids. The germline gives CDR1 MNHNS, CDR2 SASEGT. The CDR3 sequence is CATSGTFGNQPQHF. The CDR3, as DNA: TGTGCCACCTCCGGGACCTTCGGCAATCAGCCCCAGCATTTT.

A few counts support this clonotype. J is TRBJ2-2 and V is TRBV27; 8 nucleotides line up with TRBD2. The CDR3 is made up of 15 amino acids. CDR1 and CDR2 from the germline V gene are MNHEY and SMNVEV (reference sequence). Losses at the gene ends were 4 bases for V and 4 bases for J; bases not matched to a gene: 5. Here the CDR3 DNA reads TGTGCCAGCAGTTGGTCCAGCGGGAGCACCGGGGAGCTGTTTTTT. Protein: CASSWSSGSTGELFF.

This clonotype was counted a single time. The V gene is TRBV7-9, the J gene TRBJ2-5; D is perhaps TRBD2 (6 bases). The CDR3 covers 14 residues. Looked up from germline, CDR1 is SEHNR and CDR2 is FQNEAQ (reference sequence). Between the trimmed V and J ends, which lost 1 base and 3 bases, there was a span of 9 bases. The CDR3 DNA reads as TGTGCCAGCAGCTTAGAGACTAGGGAAGAGACCCAGTACTTC. This encodes CASSLETREETQYF.

The J gene is TRBJ2-1, the V gene TRBV7-9; 10 bases match TRBD2. V was pared by 5 bases and J by 3 bases, with 7 bases of the junction left unmatched. This CDR3 is 16 amino acids long. Germline assignment: CDR1 SEHNR and CDR2 FQNEAQ (reference sequence). In nucleotides, the CDR3 is TGTGCCAGCAGCCCCCAAGCGGGAGGGAACTACAATGAGCAGTTCTTC. Residues: CASSPQAGGNYNEQFF.

The chain combines TRBV4-1 with TRBJ1-1; 7 positions agree with TRBD1. The CDR3 extends over 17 amino acids. From germline, CDR1 is MGHRA and CDR2 YSYEKL. V shed 1 base, J shed 5 bases, and the junction held 13 bases outside the gene matches. CDR3: CASSQGPDRVRSTEAFF. CDR3 bases: TGCGCCAGCAGCCAAGGCCCCGACAGGGTAAGAAGTACTGAAGCTTTCTTT.

The CDR3 DNA reads as TGTGCCAGCGCGTGGGCCTACGAGCAGTACTTC. Its protein product is CASAWAYEQYF. This chain joins TRBV2 and TRBJ2-7; D remains ambiguous. There are 11 residues in the CDR3. Germline V CDR1 and CDR2: SNHLY, FYNNEI. Trimming took 8 bases from V and 2 from J, leaving 7 bases between them.

This clonotype was recorded a few times. The rearrangement joins TRBV7-2 to TRBJ1-6; D is unclear. Germline CDR1 is SGHTA and CDR2 is FQGNSA. CDR3 length: 15 residues. V was clipped by 2 bases and J by 5 bases, with 10 bases between them. For the CDR3, the DNA is TGTGCCAGCAGCTTACTGGGCAGAGATAATTCACCCCTCCACTTT. This gives the protein CASSLLGRDNSPLHF.

The chain combines TRBV5-1 with TRBJ2-5, with unresolved D. Germline V gene lookup returns CDR1 SGHRS and CDR2 YFSETQ. The CDR3 length is 14 residues. Trimming took off 0 bases at V and 3 bases at J, with 9 bases between the two ends. This CDR3 reads CASSLGLQEETQYF. Here the CDR3 DNA reads TGCGCCAGCAGCTTGGGGTTACAAGAAGAGACCCAGTACTTC.

CDR3 sequence reads: CASSLTGKHTGELFF. The CDR3, as DNA: TGTGCCAGCAGCTTAACGGGAAAACATACCGGGGAGCTGTTTTTT. This sequence joins TRBV7-2 and TRBJ2-2; weak D call: TRBD2 (5 bases). V dropped 2 bases and J dropped 5 bases, with 12 bases sitting between them. The germline V gene encodes CDR1 SGHTA and CDR2 FQGNSA. CDR3 length equals 15 residues. Full variable domain (outside the CDR3, taken from reference TRBV7-2 and TRBJ2-2): GAGVSQSPSNKVTEKGKDVELRCDPISGHTALYWYRQSLGQGLEFLIYFQGNSAPDKSGLPSDRFSAERTGGSVSTLTIQRTQQEDSAVYLCASSLTGKHTGELFFGEGSRLTVL.

This clonotype was seen a handful of times. This rearrangement joins TRBV12-3 or TRBV12-4 to TRBJ2-5; D not resolved. V was pared by 4 bases and J by 5 bases, with 5 bases between. CDR3 length: 11 residues. CDR3 sequence reads: CASSSIETQYF. CDR3 DNA: TGTGCCAGCAGTTCAATCGAGACCCAGTACTTC.

This clonotype was detected only a few times. The chain's CDR3 is CASSPSSRLNYGYTF. For the CDR3, the DNA is TGCGCCAGCAGCCCAAGTTCTAGACTCAACTATGGCTACACCTTC. V is TRBV4-1 and J is TRBJ1-2, with D unclear. This CDR3 is 15 amino acids long. The V end was cut by 4 bases, the J end by 2 bases, with 14 bases between. Germline lookup yields CDR1 MGHRA and CDR2 YSYEKL.

The chain joins TRBV2 to TRBJ2-2; TRBD1 matches at 7 bases. The V and J ends lost 6 bases and 6 bases, in that order; junction bases with no gene match: 7. The CDR3 is made up of 14 amino acids. Germline V gene sequence: CDR1 SNHLY, CDR2 FYNNEI. The CDR3 sequence: CASRRGRGSGELFF. CDR3 coding DNA: TGTGCCAGCAGAAGGGGGCGAGGGTCCGGGGAGCTGTTTTTT.

This clonotype has just a few counts. This sequence joins TRBV11-1 and TRBJ2-1; TRBD2 matches at 11 bases. The germline V gene encodes CDR1 SGHAT and CDR2 FQDESV (reference sequence). The CDR3 is made up of 16 amino acids. V shed 1 base, J shed 7 bases, and the junction held 6 bases outside the gene matches. The CDR3 sequence: CASSLEVAGGGNEQFF. The CDR3, as DNA: TGTGCCAGCAGCTTAGAGGTAGCGGGAGGGGGGAATGAGCAGTTCTTC.